The T cell receptor (beta chain) under discussion was sequenced for a study of shared clonotypes between healthy human individuals. Study findings and constraints: Clonotypes shared by all four sorted-subset donors had higher generation probabilities than non-shared clonotypes.

V was pared by 6 bases and J by 0 bases, with 9 bases of the junction left unmatched. The CDR3 length is 16 residues. Germline lookup yields CDR1 SQVTM and CDR2 ANQGSEA. Sequenced by immunoSEQ multiplex PCR; TCRdb stores in-frame clones only, minus some. Of some 980,000 clones in the sample, approximately 80% were seen once. Details on this clone: What it recognizes is unknown.

This clonotype originated in a man younger than 30 in good health. This rearrangement joins TRBV29-1 to TRBJ2-3; 10 nucleotides match TRBD1. The sequenced material came from memory CD4+ T cells sorted from blood. Sample subset: CD45RA-negative fraction. CDR3 bases: TGCAGCGTCACGGACAGGGGGTTCCTTAGCACAGATACGCAGTATTTT. Its protein is CSVTDRGFLSTDTQYF.